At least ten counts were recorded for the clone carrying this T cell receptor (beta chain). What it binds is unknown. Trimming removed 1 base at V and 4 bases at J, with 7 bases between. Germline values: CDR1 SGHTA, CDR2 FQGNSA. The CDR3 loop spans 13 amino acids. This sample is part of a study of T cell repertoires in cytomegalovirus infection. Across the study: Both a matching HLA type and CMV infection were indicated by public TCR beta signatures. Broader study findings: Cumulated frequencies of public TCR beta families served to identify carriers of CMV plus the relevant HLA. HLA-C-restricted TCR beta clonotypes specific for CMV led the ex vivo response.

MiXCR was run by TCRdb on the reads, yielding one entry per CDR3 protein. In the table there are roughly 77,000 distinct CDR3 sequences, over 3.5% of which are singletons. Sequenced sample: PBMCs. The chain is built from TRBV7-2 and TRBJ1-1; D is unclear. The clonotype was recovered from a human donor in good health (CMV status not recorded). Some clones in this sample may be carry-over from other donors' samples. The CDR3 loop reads CASSLEGITEAFF. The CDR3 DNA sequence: TGTGCCAGCAGCTTAGAGGGTATCACTGAAGCTTTCTTT.